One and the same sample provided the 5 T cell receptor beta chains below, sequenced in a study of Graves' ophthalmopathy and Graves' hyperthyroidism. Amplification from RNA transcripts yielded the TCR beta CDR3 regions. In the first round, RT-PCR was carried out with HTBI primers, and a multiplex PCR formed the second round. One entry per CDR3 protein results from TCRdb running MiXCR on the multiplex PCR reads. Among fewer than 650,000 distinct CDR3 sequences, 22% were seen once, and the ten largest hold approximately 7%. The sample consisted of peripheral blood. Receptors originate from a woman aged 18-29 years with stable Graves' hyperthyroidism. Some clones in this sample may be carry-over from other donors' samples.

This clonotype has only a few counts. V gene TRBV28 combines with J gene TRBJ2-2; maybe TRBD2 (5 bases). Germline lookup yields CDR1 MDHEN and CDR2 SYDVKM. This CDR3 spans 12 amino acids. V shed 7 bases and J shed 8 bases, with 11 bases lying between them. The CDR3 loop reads CASNRWEGELFF. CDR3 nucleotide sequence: TGTGCCAGCAATCGGTGGGAGGGGGAGCTGTTTTTT.

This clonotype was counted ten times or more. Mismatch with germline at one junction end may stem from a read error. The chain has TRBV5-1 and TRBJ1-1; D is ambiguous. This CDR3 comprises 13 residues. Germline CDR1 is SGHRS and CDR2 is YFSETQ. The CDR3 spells CASSLNLNTEAFF. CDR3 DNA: TGTGCCAGCAGCTTAAACCTGAACACTGAAGCTTTCTTT.

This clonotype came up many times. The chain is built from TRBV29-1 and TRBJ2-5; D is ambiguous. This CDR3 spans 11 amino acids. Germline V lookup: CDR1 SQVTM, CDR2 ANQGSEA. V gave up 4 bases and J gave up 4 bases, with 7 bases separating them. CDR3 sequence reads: CSVALRETQYF. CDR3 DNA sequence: TGCAGCGTTGCCCTTAGAGAGACCCAGTACTTC.

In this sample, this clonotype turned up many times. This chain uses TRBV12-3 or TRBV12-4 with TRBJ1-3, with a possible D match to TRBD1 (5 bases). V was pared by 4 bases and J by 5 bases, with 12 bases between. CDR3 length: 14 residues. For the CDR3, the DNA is TGTGCCAGCAGTTCCGGGGCCCTTAGAAACACCATATATTTT. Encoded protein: CASSSGALRNTIYF.

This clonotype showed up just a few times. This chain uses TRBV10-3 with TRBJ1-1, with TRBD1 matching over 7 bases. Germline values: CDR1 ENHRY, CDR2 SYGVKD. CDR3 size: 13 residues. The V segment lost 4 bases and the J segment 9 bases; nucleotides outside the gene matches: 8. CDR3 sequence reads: CAISVTGAEKAFF. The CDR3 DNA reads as TGTGCCATCAGTGTCACAGGGGCTGAGAAAGCTTTCTTT.